The 21 T cell receptor beta chains listed next were all sequenced from one sample in a study of neoadjuvant anti-PD-1 for oral cavity cancer. Only in-frame clones appear in the TCRdb table, and some are missing; sequencing was by immunoSEQ multiplex PCR. The data show approximately 35,000 clones, with around 87% seen just once and roughly 3.4% held by the top ten. The source material was PBMCs, sampled before nivolumab (anti-PD-1) treatment. All receptors derive from a person aged 35-79 years with oral cavity squamous cell carcinoma.

The chain employs TRBV4-1 and TRBJ2-3; 8 bases align to TRBD1. CDR1 and CDR2 from the germline V gene are MGHRA and YSYEKL. This CDR3 has 17 residues. J lost 2 bases, V lost 0 bases, and 7 bases had no gene match. The DNA of the CDR3 is TGCGCCAGCAGCCAAGATCCCGGGACAGGTACCACAGATACGCAGTATTTT. Protein sequence: CASSQDPGTGTTDTQYF.

The rearrangement joins TRBV9 to TRBJ1-5, with no clear D. CDR3 length: 15 amino acids. Germline V gene sequence: CDR1 SGDLS, CDR2 YYNGEE. The V and J ends lost 0 bases and 4 bases respectively, with 11 bases between them. The CDR3 spells CASSVDLTANQPQHF. The CDR3 DNA sequence: TGTGCCAGCAGCGTAGATCTCACAGCGAATCAGCCCCAGCATTTT.

The chain uses TRBV2 and TRBJ2-2; 7 bases match TRBD1. Germline V gene lookup returns CDR1 SNHLY and CDR2 FYNNEI. The CDR3 covers 17 residues. V lost 3 bases and J lost 5; bases outside the gene matches: 12. The chain's CDR3 is CASSDETGTKGTGELFF. CDR3 nucleotides: TGTGCCAGCAGTGATGAGACAGGGACCAAGGGAACCGGGGAGCTGTTTTTT.

This chain uses TRBV18 with TRBJ2-7, with 10 nucleotides matching TRBD1. The CDR3 covers 15 residues. With 2 bases clipped from V and 2 bases from J, the junction kept 3 bases outside the gene matches. In germline, CDR1 is KGHSH, CDR2 LQKENI. The CDR3 bases are TGTGCCAGCTCACCAGCCGGGACAGGGGCCTACGAGCAGTACTTC. Its protein product is CASSPAGTGAYEQYF.

The V call is TRBV19, the J call TRBJ1-1, with D perhaps matching TRBD1 (6 bases). CDR3 length: 13 residues. Trimming took 8 bases from V and 4 from J, leaving 14 bases between them. Germline V CDR1 and CDR2: LNHDA, SQIVND (reference sequence). The CDR3 nucleotides read TGTGCCAGTCAAGGACAGCGGGGCACTGAAGCTTTCTTT. Residues: CASQGQRGTEAFF. The full variable domain, its missing parts supplied by reference TRBV19 and TRBJ1-1, is DGGITQSPKYLFRKEGQNVTLSCEQNLNHDAMYWYRQDPGQGLRLIYYSQIVNDFQKGDIAEGYSVSREKKESFPLTVTSAQKNPTAFYLCASQGQRGTEAFFGQGTRLTVV.

V usage is TRBV29-1 and J usage is TRBJ1-5; D remains unclear. Germline loops: CDR1 SQVTM, CDR2 ANQGSEA. This CDR3 has 13 amino acids. V lost 0 bases, J lost 9 bases, and 12 bases lay in between. CDR3 loop: CSVEDDGRAPQHF. Written as DNA, the CDR3 is TGCAGCGTTGAAGATGACGGTAGGGCGCCCCAGCATTTT.

The V and J genes are TRBV4-1 and TRBJ1-6; unclear D gene. The CDR3 totals 17 residues. The V gene's germline CDR1 is MGHRA and CDR2 YSYEKL. Trimming pared 0 bases from V and 0 bases from J, leaving 9 bases between. CDR3 coding DNA: TGCGCCAGCAGCCAAGAACCCCAGAGCTCCTATAATTCACCCCTCCACTTT. It translates to CASSQEPQSSYNSPLHF.

V gene TRBV7-2 combines with J gene TRBJ1-3; no definite D call. Trimming stripped 4 bases from V and 0 bases from J, with 10 bases between. Germline V gives CDR1 SGHTA, CDR2 FQGNSA. The CDR3 spans 15 residues. The CDR3 sequence is CASSSERFSGNTIYF. As DNA, the CDR3 is TGTGCCAGCAGCTCCGAGAGATTCTCTGGAAACACCATATATTTT.

This chain connects TRBV6-4 to TRBJ2-3, with a weak D call TRBD2 (7 bases). CDR3 length equals 14 residues. Germline V lookup: CDR1 MRHNA, CDR2 SNTAGT. The ends were cut back, 4 bases at V and 3 bases at J, with 11 bases in the middle. This CDR3 is CASSVRGATDTQYF. The CDR3 DNA sequence: TGTGCCAGCAGTGTACGGGGGGCTACAGATACGCAGTATTTT.

This clone was recorded only once. Other DNA sequences of this sample code for an identical CDR3. The V and J genes are TRBV11-3 and TRBJ2-2; D not resolved. Germline lookup yields CDR1 SGHNT and CDR2 YENEEA. Trimming removed 5 bases from V and 2 bases from J, with 3 bases in between. The CDR3 runs to 12 residues. Here the CDR3 DNA reads TGTGCCAGCAGCCCCAACACCGGGGAGCTGTTTTTT. It encodes CASSPNTGELFF.

The chain joins TRBV28 to TRBJ1-4; D unclear. V was shortened by 2 bases and J by 3 bases, with 10 bases between the two germline ends. Germline loops: CDR1 MDHEN, CDR2 SYDVKM. This CDR3 has 15 amino acids. The CDR3 DNA follows: TGTGCCAGCAGTTTAGGTCGGGGTGCTAATGAAAAACTGTTTTTT. Its protein is CASSLGRGANEKLFF.

V is TRBV15 and J is TRBJ1-4; D gene unclear. Germline lookup yields CDR1 LNHNV and CDR2 YYDKDF (reference sequence). The CDR3 has 17 amino acids. The V and J ends lost 0 bases and 0 bases respectively, with 11 bases between them. The CDR3 is CATSRDGETATNEKLFF. As DNA, the CDR3 is TGTGCCACCAGCAGAGATGGGGAAACAGCAACTAATGAAAAACTGTTTTTT.

The chain recombines TRBV6-5 with TRBJ1-2, with D possibly TRBD1 on 6 matching bases. The CDR3 consists of 13 residues. Germline-derived CDR1 and CDR2 are MNHEY and SVGAGI. Trimming stripped 6 bases from V and 6 bases from J, with 14 bases between. CDR3 amino acids: CASRQGLANGYTF. CDR3 in DNA: TGTGCCAGCAGACAGGGTTTAGCAAATGGCTACACCTTC.

V gene TRBV5-8 combines with J gene TRBJ1-2; D not certain. Germline V lookup: CDR1 SGHTS, CDR2 YDEGEE. The CDR3 has 15 residues. The V end was cut by 0 bases, the J end by 5 bases, with 14 bases between. The CDR3 loop reads CASSLVRGLEYGYTF. The CDR3 region has the DNA TGTGCCAGCAGCTTGGTGCGGGGTTTGGAGTATGGCTACACCTTC. The full variable domain, with the rest looked up from reference TRBV5-8 and TRBJ1-2, is EAGVTQSPTHLIKTRGQQATLRCSPISGHTSVYWYQQALGLGLQFLLWYDEGEERNRGNFPPRFSGRQFPNYSSELNVNALELEDSALYLCASSLVRGLEYGYTFGSGTRLTVV.

The chain joins TRBV5-1 to TRBJ2-3; TRBD1 agrees at 7 bases. Looked up from germline, CDR1 is SGHRS and CDR2 is YFSETQ. The CDR3 runs to 15 residues. V shed 1 base, J shed 6 bases, and the junction held 8 bases outside the gene matches. The CDR3 sequence is CASSLRQGDGDTQYF. The DNA for the CDR3 is TGCGCCAGCAGCTTGAGACAGGGAGATGGGGATACGCAGTATTTT.

J is TRBJ2-2 and V is TRBV29-1; the D gene is possibly TRBD2 (6 bases). This CDR3 is 13 amino acids long. Deletions cut 5 bases from V and 5 bases from J, with 12 bases between. Per germline, CDR1 SQVTM and CDR2 ANQGSEA. As DNA, the CDR3 is TGCAGCGTTAGCAGGGCGGGAACCGGGGAGCTGTTTTTT. It is translated as CSVSRAGTGELFF.

The chain couples TRBV7-9 to TRBJ1-4, with D unclear. The CDR3 totals 14 residues. The germline CDR1 and CDR2 sequences are SEHNR and FQNEAQ (reference sequence). V gave up 3 bases and J gave up 8 bases, with 13 bases separating them. The CDR3 DNA is TGTGCCAGCAGCTTTCTGGGTCTTGGGGAAAAACTGTTTTTT. The encoded protein is CASSFLGLGEKLFF.

V gene TRBV7-6 combines with J gene TRBJ1-1; D is unclear. The germline V gene encodes CDR1 SGHVS and CDR2 FNYEAQ. V lost 5 bases, J lost 1 base, and 11 bases lay in between. The CDR3 covers 14 residues. The CDR3 sequence is CASSLNHRNTEAFF. DNA of the CDR3: TGTGCCAGCAGCCTTAACCACAGGAACACTGAAGCTTTCTTT. The variable domain in full, completed from reference TRBV7-6 and TRBJ1-1, reads GAGVSQSPRYKVTKRGQDVALRCDPISGHVSLYWYRQALGQGPEFLTYFNYEAQQDKSGLPNDRFSAERPEGSISTLTIQRTEQRDSAMYRCASSLNHRNTEAFFGQGTRLTVV.

The chain employs TRBV5-1 and TRBJ2-5; TRBD2 aligns across 8 bases. The CDR3 runs 16 residues. The V gene end was trimmed by 3 bases and the J gene end by 1 base; junction bases not matched to a gene: 8. Germline CDR1 and CDR2: SGHRS and YFSETQ. CDR3 region: CASSSSGSGVQETQYF. Written as DNA, the CDR3 is TGCGCCAGCAGCTCCTCGGGTAGCGGGGTCCAAGAGACCCAGTACTTC.

The chain uses TRBV9 and TRBJ1-5, with TRBD1 as a possible D gene (6 bases). This CDR3 has 15 amino acids. The germline CDR1 and CDR2 sequences are SGDLS and YYNGEE. Trimming left V 0 bases short and J 10 bases short, with 17 bases between. The CDR3 coding sequence is TGTGCCAGCAGCGTAGATCCTGAGGGGGGGCGCCCCCAGCATTTT. This codes for CASSVDPEGGRPQHF.

The chain links TRBV13 to TRBJ1-2; 10 bases line up with TRBD1. Germline V gene data show CDR1 as PRHDT and CDR2 as FYEKMQ (reference sequence). V was clipped by 0 bases and J by 2 bases; unmatched bases: 0. CDR3 size: 15 residues. The CDR3 coding sequence is TGTGCCAGCAGCTTAGGGACAGGGGGCAACTATGGCTACACCTTC. Translation gives CASSLGTGGNYGYTF.